The 15 T cell receptor beta chains below come from one sample, sequenced in a study of blood T cell repertoires in COVID-19 (dated by TCRdb to 2020 to 2021). Receptor amplification or capture employed the immunoSEQ multiplex PCR assay. TCRdb took over this immuneACCESS table, retaining in-frame rearrangements with V and J assigned. Such tables are incomplete; in checked studies, under half of the missing clones stem from an unresolved V gene, and the remainder is unexplained. Across this sample there are 240,000 or so clones, with 86% seen only once. The leading ten clones occupy around 2.1% of the sample. The sequenced sample consisted of PBMCs or T cells enriched from blood (not recorded which). The receptor source for this set is a woman aged 45-65 years who had recovered from COVID-19.

This clone has only a few counts. The chain joins TRBV9 to TRBJ1-5; 8 positions match TRBD1. The CDR3 consists of 18 residues. J was trimmed by 0 bases and V by 5 bases; bases with no gene match: 13. CDR1 and CDR2 (germline): SGDLS, YYNGEE. In nucleotides, the CDR3 is TGTGCCAGCAGAAGGATCCCCGGACAGGGCCATAGCAATCAGCCCCAGCATTTT. It encodes CASRRIPGQGHSNQPQHF.

The chain is built from TRBV9 and TRBJ1-2, with D hard to call. From germline, CDR1 is SGDLS and CDR2 YYNGEE. The V end was cut by 0 bases, the J end by 0 bases, with 12 bases between. The length of the CDR3 is 16 residues. The CDR3 spells CASSVGFSAPNYGYTF. DNA for the CDR3: TGTGCCAGCAGCGTAGGCTTCAGCGCCCCTAACTATGGCTACACCTTC.

This chain links TRBV10-2 with TRBJ1-5; 8 nucleotides line up with TRBD1. Unmatched junction bases numbered 9, after V lost 6 bases and J lost 2 bases. CDR1 is WSHSY, CDR2 SAAADI, per germline. The CDR3 has 16 residues. The CDR3 DNA sequence: TGCGCCAGCAGAAACACAGGGGGGGGTGGCAATCAGCCCCAGCATTTT. It specifies CASRNTGGGGNQPQHF.

The chain recombines TRBV7-2 with TRBJ1-1; the D is unclear. Germline CDR1 SGHTA, CDR2 FQGNSA. This CDR3 spans 14 amino acids. Trimming removed 1 base at V and 5 bases at J, with 11 bases between. Here the CDR3 reads CASSLGGTSTEAFF. The CDR3 DNA is TGTGCCAGCAGCTTAGGCGGTACGAGTACTGAAGCTTTCTTT.

The rearrangement uses TRBV19 and TRBJ2-7; D unresolved. The CDR3 is 15 residues long. The germline gives CDR1 LNHDA, CDR2 SQIVND (reference sequence). Trimming stripped 2 bases from V and 2 bases from J, with 13 bases between. CDR3 sequence: CASSITAETTYEQYF. CDR3 bases: TGTGCCAGTAGTATAACGGCAGAAACTACCTACGAGCAGTACTTC.

The V gene is TRBV29-1, the J gene TRBJ1-1; TRBD1 agrees at 8 bases. Trimming cost V 4 bases and J 3 bases; bases outside gene matches: 4. CDR1 is SQVTM, CDR2 ANQGSEA, per germline. The CDR3 runs 13 residues. The CDR3 DNA reads TGCAGCGTTGTAGGACAGGGCGACACTGAAGCTTTCTTT. Translating it yields CSVVGQGDTEAFF.

V is TRBV5-1 and J is TRBJ2-2; 10 nucleotides match TRBD1. Germline-derived CDR1 and CDR2 are SGHRS and YFSETQ. CDR3 length equals 17 residues. J gave up 4 bases and V 4 bases, and 10 bases lay outside the gene matches. The CDR3 region has the DNA TGCGCCAGCAGCCCTACTGGGACAGGGGTTGTCACCGGGGAGCTGTTTTTT. This gives the protein CASSPTGTGVVTGELFF. Drawing the rest from reference TRBV5-1 and TRBJ2-2, the complete variable domain is KAGVTQTPRYLIKTRGQQVTLSCSPISGHRSVSWYQQTPGQGLQFLFEYFSETQRNKGNFPGRFSGRQFSNSRSEMNVSTLELGDSALYLCASSPTGTGVVTGELFFGEGSRLTVL.

The V call is TRBV9, the J call TRBJ2-2; 7 nucleotides align to TRBD1. J lost 8 bases, V lost 0 bases, and 10 bases had no gene match. Germline CDR1 is SGDLS and CDR2 is YYNGEE. The CDR3 loop spans 16 amino acids. In DNA, the CDR3 is TGTGCCAGCAGCGTAGAAGGGAATTACAGGGGTGGGGAGCTGTTTTTT. The encoded protein is CASSVEGNYRGGELFF.

This chain joins TRBV12-5 and TRBJ2-2; 9 bases agree with TRBD1. CDR3 length equals 16 residues. The junction had 4 bases not matched to a gene; V was cut back by 4 bases and J by 1 base. The germline gives CDR1 LGHNT, CDR2 FRNRAP. The CDR3 DNA reads TGTGCTAGTGGTTCCGAGGGACAGGGGAACACCGGGGAGCTGTTTTTT. Translated: CASGSEGQGNTGELFF.

CDR3 sequence: CASRSDRVQPQHF. The CDR3 DNA follows: TGTGCCAGCAGATCTGACAGGGTACAGCCCCAGCATTTT. V is TRBV7-2 and J is TRBJ1-5, with 7 bases aligning to TRBD1. Germline lookup yields CDR1 SGHTA and CDR2 FQGNSA. The CDR3 covers 13 residues. Germline trimming cut 6 bases from V and 7 bases from J; bases unmatched to any gene: 6.

CDR3 residues: CASRPTGGLEKLFF. The CDR3 DNA follows: TGTGCCAGCAGACCCACAGGGGGCCTCGAAAAACTGTTTTTT. The V call is TRBV6-6, the J call TRBJ1-4, with 9 nucleotides matching TRBD1. The germline gives CDR1 MNHNY, CDR2 SVGAGI (reference sequence). This CDR3 spans 14 amino acids. V shed 6 bases, J shed 8 bases, and the junction held 7 bases outside the gene matches.

This clone was seen just once. The chain combines TRBV18 with TRBJ1-5, with 7 bases aligning to TRBD1. V shed 6 bases and J 2 bases; nucleotides not matched to a gene: 13. Germline-derived CDR1 and CDR2 are KGHSH and LQKENI. CDR3 length equals 17 residues. The CDR3 loop reads CASSRGGGEGGNQPQHF. CDR3 nucleotides: TGTGCCAGCTCCCGCGGAGGGGGCGAAGGGGGCAATCAGCCCCAGCATTTT. Full variable domain (missing parts from reference TRBV18 and TRBJ1-5): NAGVMQNPRHLVRRRGQEARLRCSPMKGHSHVYWYRQLPEEGLKFMVYLQKENIIDESGMPKERFSAEFPKEGPSILRIQQVVRGDSAAYFCASSRGGGEGGNQPQHFGDGTRLSIL.

J is TRBJ1-1 and V is TRBV28; D uncertain. Germline assignment: CDR1 MDHEN and CDR2 SYDVKM. The germline V and J ends were trimmed by 6 bases and 1 base, with 12 bases remaining between them. The CDR3 is 14 residues long. The CDR3 region is CASRPESWNTEAFF. The CDR3 nucleotides are TGTGCCAGCAGGCCTGAGAGTTGGAACACTGAAGCTTTCTTT. The entire variable domain, with the rest obtained from reference TRBV28 and TRBJ1-1, is as follows: DVKVTQSSRYLVKRTGEKVFLECVQDMDHENMFWYRQDPGLGLRLIYFSYDVKMKEKGDIPEGYSVSREKKERFSLILESASTNQTSMYLCASRPESWNTEAFFGQGTRLTVV.

The chain links TRBV9 to TRBJ2-7; 11 nucleotides line up with TRBD1. CDR1 is SGDLS, CDR2 YYNGEE, per germline. V lost 4 bases and J lost 3; bases outside the gene matches: 9. The CDR3 has 16 residues. CDR3 loop: CASSRAVGTGGYEQYF. The CDR3 DNA sequence: TGTGCCAGCAGCAGAGCCGTGGGGACAGGGGGCTACGAGCAGTACTTC.

CDR3 region: CASTPTRNTEAFF. The CDR3 bases are TGTGCCAGCACCCCGACAAGGAACACTGAAGCTTTCTTT. The chain is built from TRBV28 and TRBJ1-1; no clear D. Germline assignment: CDR1 MDHEN and CDR2 SYDVKM. CDR3 length: 13 residues. V lost 7 bases to trimming and J lost 1 base, with 10 bases between them. Variable domain in full (rest from reference TRBV28 and TRBJ1-1): DVKVTQSSRYLVKRTGEKVFLECVQDMDHENMFWYRQDPGLGLRLIYFSYDVKMKEKGDIPEGYSVSREKKERFSLILESASTNQTSMYLCASTPTRNTEAFFGQGTRLTVV.